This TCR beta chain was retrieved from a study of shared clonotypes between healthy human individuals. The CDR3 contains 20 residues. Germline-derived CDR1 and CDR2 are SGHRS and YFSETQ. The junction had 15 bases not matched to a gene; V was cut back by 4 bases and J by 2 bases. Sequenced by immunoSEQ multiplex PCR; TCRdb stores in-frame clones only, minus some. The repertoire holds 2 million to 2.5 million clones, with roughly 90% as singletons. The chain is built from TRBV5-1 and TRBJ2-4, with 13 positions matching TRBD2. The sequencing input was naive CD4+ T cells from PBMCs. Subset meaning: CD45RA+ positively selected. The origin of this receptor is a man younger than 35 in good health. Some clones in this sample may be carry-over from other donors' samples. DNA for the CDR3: TGCGCCAGCAGCCAGGGACTAGCGGGATCCGCCTACTTGACCAAAAACATTCAGTACTTC. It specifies CASSQGLAGSAYLTKNIQYF.